This T cell receptor beta chain was sequenced for a study of early T cells in non-severe SARS-CoV-2 infection. General observations from the study: Comparison of clonotypes with VDJdb favored anti-spike CD8 responses while missing private and CD4 specificities.

Looked up from germline, CDR1 is LNHDA and CDR2 is SQIVND (reference sequence). V dropped 7 bases and J dropped 8; count of bases not matched to a gene: 17. The CDR3 extends over 17 amino acids. This clonotype was counted ten times or more. Its antigen is currently unknown. In TCRdb, the 5' RACE reads were re-called with MiXCR into one record per CDR3 protein. The sample lists tens of thousands of distinct CDR3 sequences; over 8% were seen once. The rearrangement links TRBV19 to TRBJ2-1; 10 bases fit TRBD2. The sequencing sample was made of whole blood. The sequence derives from an adult who was a healthcare worker with PCR-confirmed SARS-CoV-2 infection or an uninfected control (not recorded which). CDR3 in amino acids: CASMKTLGVAGGHEQFF. As DNA, the CDR3 is TGTGCCAGTATGAAGACCCTGGGGGTAGCGGGAGGTCATGAGCAGTTCTTC.